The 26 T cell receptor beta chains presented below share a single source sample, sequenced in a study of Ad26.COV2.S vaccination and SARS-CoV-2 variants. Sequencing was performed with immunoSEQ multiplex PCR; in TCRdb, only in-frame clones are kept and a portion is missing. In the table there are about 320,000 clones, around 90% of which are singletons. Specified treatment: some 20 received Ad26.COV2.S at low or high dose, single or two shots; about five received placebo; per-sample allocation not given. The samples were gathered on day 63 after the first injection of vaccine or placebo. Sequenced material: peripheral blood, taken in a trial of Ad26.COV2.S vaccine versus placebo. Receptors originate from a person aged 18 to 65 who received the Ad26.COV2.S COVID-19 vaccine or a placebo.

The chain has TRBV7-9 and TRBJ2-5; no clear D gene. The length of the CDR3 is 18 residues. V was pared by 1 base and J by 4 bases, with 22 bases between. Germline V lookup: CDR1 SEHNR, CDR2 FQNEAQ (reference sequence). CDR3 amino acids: CASSLVVERILTVETQYF. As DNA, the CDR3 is TGTGCCAGCAGCTTAGTGGTAGAACGGATACTGACGGTAGAGACCCAGTACTTC.

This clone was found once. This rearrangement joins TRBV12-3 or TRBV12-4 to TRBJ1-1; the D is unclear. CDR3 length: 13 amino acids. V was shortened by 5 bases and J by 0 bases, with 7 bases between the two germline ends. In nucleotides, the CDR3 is TGTGCCAGCAGTACCTTCATGAACACTGAAGCTTTCTTT. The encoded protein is CASSTFMNTEAFF.

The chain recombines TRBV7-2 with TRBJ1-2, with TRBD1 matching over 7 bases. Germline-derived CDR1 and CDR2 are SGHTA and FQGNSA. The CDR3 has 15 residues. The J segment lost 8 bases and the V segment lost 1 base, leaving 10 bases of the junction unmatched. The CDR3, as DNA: TGTGCCAGCAGCTTAGAATACAGGGGAACATTGGGCTACACCTTC. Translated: CASSLEYRGTLGYTF. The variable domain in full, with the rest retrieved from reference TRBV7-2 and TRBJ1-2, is GAGVSQSPSNKVTEKGKDVELRCDPISGHTALYWYRQSLGQGLEFLIYFQGNSAPDKSGLPSDRFSAERTGGSVSTLTIQRTQQEDSAVYLCASSLEYRGTLGYTFGSGTRLTVV.

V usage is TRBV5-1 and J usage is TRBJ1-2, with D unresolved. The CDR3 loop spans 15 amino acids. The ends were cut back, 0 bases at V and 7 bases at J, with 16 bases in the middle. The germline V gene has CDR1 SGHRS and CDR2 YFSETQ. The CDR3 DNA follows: TGCGCCAGCAGCTTGGTGGAGGGAGAGGAGGGTGGCTACACCTTC. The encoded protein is CASSLVEGEEGGYTF.

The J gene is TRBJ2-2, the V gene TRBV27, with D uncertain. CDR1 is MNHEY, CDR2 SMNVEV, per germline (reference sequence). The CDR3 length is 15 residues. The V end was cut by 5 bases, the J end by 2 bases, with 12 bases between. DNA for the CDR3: TGTGCCAGCAGTCCCATGCAGGTTAACACCGGGGAGCTGTTTTTT. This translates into CASSPMQVNTGELFF.

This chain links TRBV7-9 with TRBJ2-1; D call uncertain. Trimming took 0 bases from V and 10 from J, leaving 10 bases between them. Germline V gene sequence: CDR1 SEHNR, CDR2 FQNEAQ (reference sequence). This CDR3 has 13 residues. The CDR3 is CASSLAGVGEQFF. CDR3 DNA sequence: TGTGCCAGCAGCTTAGCTGGGGTGGGGGAGCAGTTCTTC.

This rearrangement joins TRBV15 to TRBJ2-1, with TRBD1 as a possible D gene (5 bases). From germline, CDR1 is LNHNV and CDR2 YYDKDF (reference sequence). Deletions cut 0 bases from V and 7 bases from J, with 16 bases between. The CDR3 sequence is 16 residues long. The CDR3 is CATSRESRQFGNEQFF. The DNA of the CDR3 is TGTGCCACCAGCAGAGAAAGTCGACAGTTCGGGAATGAGCAGTTCTTC.

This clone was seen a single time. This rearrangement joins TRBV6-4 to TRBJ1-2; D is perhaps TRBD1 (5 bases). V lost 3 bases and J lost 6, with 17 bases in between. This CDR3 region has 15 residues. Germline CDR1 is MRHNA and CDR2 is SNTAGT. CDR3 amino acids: CASSDKAGRWDGYTF. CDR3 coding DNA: TGTGCCAGCAGTGATAAGGCAGGGCGGTGGGATGGCTACACCTTC.

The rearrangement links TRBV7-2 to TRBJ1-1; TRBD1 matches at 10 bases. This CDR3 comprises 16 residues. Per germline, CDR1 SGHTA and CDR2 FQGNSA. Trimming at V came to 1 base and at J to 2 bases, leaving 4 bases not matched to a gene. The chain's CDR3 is CASSLGQGATNTEAFF. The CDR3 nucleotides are TGTGCCAGCAGCTTAGGACAGGGGGCCACCAACACTGAAGCTTTCTTT.

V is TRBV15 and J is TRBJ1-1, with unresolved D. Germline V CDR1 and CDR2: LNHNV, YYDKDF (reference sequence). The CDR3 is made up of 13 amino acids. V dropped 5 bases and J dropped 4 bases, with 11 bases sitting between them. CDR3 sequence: CATSPGVGTEAFF. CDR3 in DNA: TGTGCCACCAGCCCCGGGGTTGGCACTGAAGCTTTCTTT.

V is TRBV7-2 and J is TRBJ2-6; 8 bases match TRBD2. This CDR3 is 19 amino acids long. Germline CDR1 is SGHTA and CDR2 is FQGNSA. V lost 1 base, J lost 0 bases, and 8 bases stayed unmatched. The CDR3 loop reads CASSLVFRAGGSGANVLTF. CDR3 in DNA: TGTGCCAGCAGCTTAGTTTTCCGGGCGGGGGGCTCTGGGGCCAACGTCCTGACTTTC. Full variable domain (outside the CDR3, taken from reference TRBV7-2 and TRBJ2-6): GAGVSQSPSNKVTEKGKDVELRCDPISGHTALYWYRQSLGQGLEFLIYFQGNSAPDKSGLPSDRFSAERTGGSVSTLTIQRTQQEDSAVYLCASSLVFRAGGSGANVLTFGAGSRLTVL.

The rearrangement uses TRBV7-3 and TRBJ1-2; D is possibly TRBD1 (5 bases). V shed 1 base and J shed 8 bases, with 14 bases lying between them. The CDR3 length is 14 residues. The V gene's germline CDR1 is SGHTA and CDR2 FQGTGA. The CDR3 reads CASSLNQGEGGYTF. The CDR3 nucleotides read TGTGCCAGCAGCTTAAATCAGGGCGAGGGAGGCTACACCTTC. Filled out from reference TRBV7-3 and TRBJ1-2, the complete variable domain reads GAGVSQTPSNKVTEKGKYVELRCDPISGHTALYWYRQSLGQGPEFLIYFQGTGAADDSGLPNDRFFAVRPEGSVSTLKIQRTERGDSAVYLCASSLNQGEGGYTFGSGTRLTVV.

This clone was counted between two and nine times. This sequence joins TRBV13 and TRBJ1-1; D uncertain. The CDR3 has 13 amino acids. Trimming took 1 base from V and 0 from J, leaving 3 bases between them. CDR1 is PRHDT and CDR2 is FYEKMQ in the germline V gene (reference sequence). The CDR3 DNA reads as TGTGCCAGCAGCTTAGCCTTGAACACTGAAGCTTTCTTT. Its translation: CASSLALNTEAFF. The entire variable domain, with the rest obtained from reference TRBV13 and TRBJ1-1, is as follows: AAGVIQSPRHLIKEKRETATLKCYPIPRHDTVYWYQQGPGQDPQFLISFYEKMQSDKGSIPDRFSAQQFSDYHSELNMSSLELGDSALYFCASSLALNTEAFFGQGTRLTVV.

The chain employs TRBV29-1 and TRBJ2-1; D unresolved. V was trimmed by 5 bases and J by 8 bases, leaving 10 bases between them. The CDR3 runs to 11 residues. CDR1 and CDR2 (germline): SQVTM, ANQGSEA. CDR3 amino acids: CSVPLIDEQFF. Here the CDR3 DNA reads TGCAGCGTTCCACTGATCGATGAGCAGTTCTTC.

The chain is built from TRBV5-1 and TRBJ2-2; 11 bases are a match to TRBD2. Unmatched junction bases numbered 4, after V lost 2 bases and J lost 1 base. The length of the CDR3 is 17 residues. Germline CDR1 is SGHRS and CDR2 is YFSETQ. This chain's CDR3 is CASSFFLAGGNTGELFF. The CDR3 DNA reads TGCGCCAGCAGCTTCTTCCTAGCGGGGGGGAACACCGGGGAGCTGTTTTTT.

The CDR3 bases are TGTGCCAGCTCAGCCTTCGACTCCTACAATGAGCAGTTCTTC. It codes for CASSAFDSYNEQFF. The chain uses TRBV18 and TRBJ2-1; no definite D call. This CDR3 has 14 residues. CDR1 and CDR2 from the germline V gene are KGHSH and LQKENI. The V end lost 5 bases, the J end lost 0 bases, and 8 bases lay between the germline ends.

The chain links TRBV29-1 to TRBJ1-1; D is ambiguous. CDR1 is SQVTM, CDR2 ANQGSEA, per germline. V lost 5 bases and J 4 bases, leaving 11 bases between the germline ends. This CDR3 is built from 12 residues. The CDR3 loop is CSVPGRSTEAFF. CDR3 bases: TGCAGCGTTCCGGGGAGGAGCACTGAAGCTTTCTTT.

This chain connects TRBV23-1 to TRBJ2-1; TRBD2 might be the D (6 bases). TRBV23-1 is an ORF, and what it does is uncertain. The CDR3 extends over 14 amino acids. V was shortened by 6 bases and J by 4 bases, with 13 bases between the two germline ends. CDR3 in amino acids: CASSPPGTYNEQFF. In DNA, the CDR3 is TGCGCCAGCAGCCCCCCCGGGACTTACAATGAGCAGTTCTTC.

CDR3 region: CASSPPKASSGNTIYF. The CDR3 DNA sequence: TGTGCCAGCTCACCACCCAAAGCAAGCTCTGGAAACACCATATATTTT. V gene TRBV18 combines with J gene TRBJ1-3; D ambiguous. This CDR3 has 16 residues. With 0 bases removed from V and 0 bases from J, the gap between germline ends came to 9 bases. Germline values: CDR1 KGHSH, CDR2 LQKENI. The full variable domain, completed using reference TRBV18 and TRBJ1-3, is NAGVMQNPRHLVRRRGQEARLRCSPMKGHSHVYWYRQLPEEGLKFMVYLQKENIIDESGMPKERFSAEFPKEGPSILRIQQVVRGDSAAYFCASSPPKASSGNTIYFGEGSWLTVV.

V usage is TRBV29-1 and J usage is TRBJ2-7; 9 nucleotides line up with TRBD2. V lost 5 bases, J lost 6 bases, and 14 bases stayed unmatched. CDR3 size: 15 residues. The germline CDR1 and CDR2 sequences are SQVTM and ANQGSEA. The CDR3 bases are TGCAGCGTTCTCTGGGAGCGGGGGGTTGATGGCGAGCAGTACTTC. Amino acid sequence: CSVLWERGVDGEQYF.

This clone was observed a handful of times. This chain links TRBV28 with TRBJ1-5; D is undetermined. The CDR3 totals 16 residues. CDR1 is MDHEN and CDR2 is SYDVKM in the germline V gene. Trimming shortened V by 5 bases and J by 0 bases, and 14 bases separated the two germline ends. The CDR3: CASSLSRAASNQPQHF. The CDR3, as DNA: TGTGCCAGCAGTCTTTCTCGTGCGGCTAGCAATCAGCCCCAGCATTTT.

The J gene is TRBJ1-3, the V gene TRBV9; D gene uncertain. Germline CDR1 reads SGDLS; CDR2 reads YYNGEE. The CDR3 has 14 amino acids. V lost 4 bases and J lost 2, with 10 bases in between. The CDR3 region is CASSPGFAGNTIYF. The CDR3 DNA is TGTGCCAGCAGCCCCGGGTTTGCTGGAAACACCATATATTTT.

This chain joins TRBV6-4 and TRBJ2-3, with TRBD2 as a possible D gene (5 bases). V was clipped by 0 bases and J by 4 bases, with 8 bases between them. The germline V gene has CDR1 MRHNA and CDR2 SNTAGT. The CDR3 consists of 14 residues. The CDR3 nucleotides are TGTGCCAGCAGTGACTCGGGGAGCGCAGATACGCAGTATTTT. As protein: CASSDSGSADTQYF.

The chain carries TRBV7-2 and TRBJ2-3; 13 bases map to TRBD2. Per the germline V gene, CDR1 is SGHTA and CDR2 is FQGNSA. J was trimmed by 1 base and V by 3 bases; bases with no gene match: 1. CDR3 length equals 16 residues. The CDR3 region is CASSFGLAGGTDTQYF. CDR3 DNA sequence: TGTGCCAGCAGCTTTGGACTAGCGGGAGGCACAGATACGCAGTATTTT. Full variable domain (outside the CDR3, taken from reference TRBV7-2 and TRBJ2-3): GAGVSQSPSNKVTEKGKDVELRCDPISGHTALYWYRQSLGQGLEFLIYFQGNSAPDKSGLPSDRFSAERTGGSVSTLTIQRTQQEDSAVYLCASSFGLAGGTDTQYFGPGTRLTVL.

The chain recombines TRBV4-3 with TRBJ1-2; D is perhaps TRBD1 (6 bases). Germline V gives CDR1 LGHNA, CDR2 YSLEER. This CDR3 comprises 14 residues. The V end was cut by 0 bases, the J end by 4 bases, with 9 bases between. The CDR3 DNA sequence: TGCGCCAGCAGCCAAGAACAGGGTGGCTATGGCTACACCTTC. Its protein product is CASSQEQGGYGYTF.

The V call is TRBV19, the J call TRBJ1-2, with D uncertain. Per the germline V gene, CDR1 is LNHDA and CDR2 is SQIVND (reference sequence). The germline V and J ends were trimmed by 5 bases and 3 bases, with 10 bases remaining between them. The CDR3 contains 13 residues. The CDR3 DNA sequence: TGTGCCAGTAGTCTCCCTGACTACTATGGCTACACCTTC. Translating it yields CASSLPDYYGYTF.